This TCR beta chain is from a study of CD8 T cells in ankylosing spondylitis (dated by TCRdb to about 2017). Study-level background: The study profiled T cell receptor beta repertoires in healthy donors and ankylosing spondylitis patients to find disease-linked TCR variants. The whole study cohort included about a hundred healthy donors and 20 to 30 ankylosing spondylitis patients. Samples of peripheral blood were taken, and for ankylosing spondylitis patients, synovial fluid was collected as well. The full study reports these points: Blood from ankylosing spondylitis patients appeared to be characterized by a TCR beta motif made up of about 8 highly homologous amino acid variants. Some of the motif variants had been reported before in the synovial fluid and blood of reactive arthritis patients, a finding that suggests common disease-initiation mechanisms. The disease-linked clones showed a CD8+ phenotype and occurred at relatively low frequencies in peripheral blood. According to the report, matched synovial fluid samples from ankylosing spondylitis patients were significantly enriched for the disease-linked clones.

TCRdb shows the sequencer as Illumina HiSeq 2500. Quantitative 5'-RACE with molecular barcodes was used to prepare TCR beta libraries. The original methods were these. Disease-linked TCR variants were identified with a new computational method built on a probabilistic model of VDJ rearrangement. TCRdb reanalyzed the raw reads on its own, using fastp at Q25 for trimming and MiXCR for clone calling, and kept in-frame beta chains. Entries are consolidated by CDR3 protein sequence, retaining the most common genes and DNA. The V and J calls come from TCRdb's annotation, not from the publication. The sample table shows around 300,000 distinct CDR3 sequences, and roughly 20% are seen once. 3.5% to 4.5% of the sample is held by the ten biggest clonotypes. The CDR3 numbers 12 residues from cysteine through phenylalanine. The kept DNA is CDR3 alone, 36 bases in frame from the first base. Sequences SQVTM (CDR1) and ANQGSEA (CDR2) are obtained from the germline V gene. Trimming accounts for 3 bases at V and 8 bases at J, while the number of junction bases matched to no gene is 3.

This clonotype was counted many times. There is no known antigen for this receptor. Base quality data are lacking; no much larger clone is found one base away. The sequence links TRBV29-1 to TRBJ2-1, and TRBD2 matches 8 of the central bases. The sequencing input was blood, either unsorted or a sorted T cell fraction (not recorded which). The sequence came from a female donor with ankylosing spondylitis or in good health (not recorded which). The CDR3 is CSVDTSGDEQFF. DNA sequence: TGCAGCGTTGACACTAGCGGCGATGAGCAGTTCTTC.